Here is one TCR beta chain with its context. TCRdb itself ran the RACE reads through MiXCR, one entry per CDR3 protein. Of under 100,000 distinct CDR3 sequences listed, about an eighth are singletons. Time point indicated: patch test 2, 6 weeks after DPC sensitization. Specified treatment: therapeutic diphenylcyclopropenone sensitization with weekly scalp DPC. Alopecia patients deemed DPC-suitable, aged 18 to 70, excluding pregnancy. The CDR3 sequence is 14 residues long. Germline V gene lookup returns CDR1 KGHSH and CDR2 LQKENI. V lost 2 bases and J lost 9; bases outside the gene matches: 6. This sample was included in a study of human T cells and chemical hapten exposure.

The TCR sequence derives from a middle-aged woman with alopecia areata. Some clones in this sample may be carry-over from other donors' samples. This sample comprised whole blood, obtained in connection with sensitization to the hapten diphenylcyclopropenone (DPC). The chain employs TRBV18 and TRBJ2-1; 8 bases align to TRBD1. The CDR3 reads CASSPGQGKLEQFF. CDR3 nucleotides: TGTGCCAGCTCACCAGGACAGGGAAAACTTGAGCAGTTCTTC.